This TCR beta chain originates from a study of shared clonotypes between healthy human individuals. The study, taken as a whole, reports: A reduction in generation probabilities was seen for non-shared clonotypes relative to those shared by all four donors. Tissues were not sampled, only blood, and their repertoires likely differ. Shared clonotypes: approximately 4.5% naive CD4, about 4% naive CD8, around 2.4% memory CD4, approximately 0.37% memory CD8.

CDR3 length equals 14 residues. CDR1 SGHVS and CDR2 FNYEAQ come from the germline V gene. Trimming took 5 bases from V and 0 from J, leaving 8 bases between them. The run depth of the assay was deep. TCRdb's table, derived via immunoSEQ multiplex PCR, lists solely in-frame clones and lacks some. The sample yields 950,000 to 1,100,000 clones, under 80% seen once. This clone was seen more than once but under ten times. Its target is not known. Source material: memory CD4+ T cells sorted from blood. Stated subset: CD45RA-negative fraction. The TCR comes from a man in his late teens or twenties in good health. V gene TRBV7-6 combines with J gene TRBJ1-3; a weak D match, TRBD1 (5 bases). Written as DNA, the CDR3 is TGTGCCAGCAGCCCAGGGAACTCTGGAAACACCATATATTTT. Encoded protein: CASSPGNSGNTIYF.